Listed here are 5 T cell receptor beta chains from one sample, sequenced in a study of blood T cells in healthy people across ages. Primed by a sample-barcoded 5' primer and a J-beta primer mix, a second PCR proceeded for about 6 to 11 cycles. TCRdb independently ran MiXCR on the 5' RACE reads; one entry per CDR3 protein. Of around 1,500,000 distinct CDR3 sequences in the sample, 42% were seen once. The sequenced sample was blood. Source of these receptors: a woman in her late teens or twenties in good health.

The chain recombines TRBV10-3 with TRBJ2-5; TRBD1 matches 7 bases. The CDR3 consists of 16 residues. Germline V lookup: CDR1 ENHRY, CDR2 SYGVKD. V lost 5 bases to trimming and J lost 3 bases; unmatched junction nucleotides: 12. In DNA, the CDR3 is TGTGCCATCAGTTCCAGACAGGGCCGGCGGGAAGAGACCCAGTACTTC. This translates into CAISSRQGRREETQYF.

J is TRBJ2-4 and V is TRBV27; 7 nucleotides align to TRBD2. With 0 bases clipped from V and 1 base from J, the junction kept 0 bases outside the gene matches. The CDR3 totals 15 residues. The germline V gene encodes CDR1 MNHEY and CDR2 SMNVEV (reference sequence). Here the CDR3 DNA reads TGTGCCAGCAGTTTATCGGGGGGGGCCAAAAACATTCAGTACTTC. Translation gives CASSLSGGAKNIQYF.

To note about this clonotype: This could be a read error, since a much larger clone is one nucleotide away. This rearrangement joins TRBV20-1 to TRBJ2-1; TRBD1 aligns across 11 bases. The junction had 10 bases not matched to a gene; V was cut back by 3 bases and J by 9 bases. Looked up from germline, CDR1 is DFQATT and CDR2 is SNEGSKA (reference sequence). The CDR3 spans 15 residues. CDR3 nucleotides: TGCAGTGCTAGCGGCAGGACAGGGGGCTTGGGTGAGCAGTTCTTC. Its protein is CSASGRTGGLGEQFF.

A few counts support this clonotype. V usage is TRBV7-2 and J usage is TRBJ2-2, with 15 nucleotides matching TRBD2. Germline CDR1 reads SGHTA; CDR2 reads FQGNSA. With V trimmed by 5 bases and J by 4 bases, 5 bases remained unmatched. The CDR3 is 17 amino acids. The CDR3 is CASSPGGLAGGTGELFF. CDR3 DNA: TGTGCCAGCAGCCCAGGGGGACTAGCGGGAGGCACCGGGGAGCTGTTTTTT.

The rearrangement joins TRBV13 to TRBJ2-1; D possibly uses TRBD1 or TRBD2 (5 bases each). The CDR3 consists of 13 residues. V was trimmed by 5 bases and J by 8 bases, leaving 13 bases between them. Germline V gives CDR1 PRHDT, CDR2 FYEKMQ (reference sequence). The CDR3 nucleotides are TGTGCCAGCAGCGCCCCCAGGGACCATGAGCAGTTCTTC. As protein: CASSAPRDHEQFF.